These T cell receptor beta chains were read from a single sample in a study of blood T cell repertoires in COVID-19. Data came from immunoSEQ multiplex PCR; TCRdb stores just in-frame clones and leaves some out. The sample has tens of thousands of clones, roughly 77% seen once. Sample: peripheral blood. The receptors were gathered from a woman in her sixties or seventies with acute or convalescent COVID-19. The CDR3 runs from the conserved cysteine through the conserved F or W. Each record gives: D gene, clone size, J gene, V gene, CDR3 DNA, CDR3 protein. A D gene is named only where the DNA matches it firmly. Only some rows state a clone size, as once, few, many or a class for expanded clones.

D gene: TRBD1
clone size: -
J gene: TRBJ1-2
V gene: TRBV11-3
CDR3 DNA: TGTGCCAGCAGCCTCCGGGACAGGGGAGGAGGGGGCTACACCTTC
CDR3 protein: CASSLRDRGGGGYTF

D gene: -
clone size: -
J gene: TRBJ1-1
V gene: TRBV3-1/TRBV3-2
CDR3 DNA: TGTGCCAGCAGTCGGGGGGGGCTAGGCACTGAAGCTTTCTTT
CDR3 protein: CASSRGGLGTEAFF

D gene: TRBD1
clone size: once
J gene: TRBJ1-2
V gene: TRBV3-1/TRBV3-2
CDR3 DNA: TGTGCCAGCAGCCGGTCCCAGGGGGCTGGCTACACCTTC
CDR3 protein: CASSRSQGAGYTF

D gene: -
clone size: -
J gene: TRBJ2-7
V gene: TRBV12-3/TRBV12-4
CDR3 DNA: TGTGCCAGCAGTTCGGACACATACTACGAGCAGTACTTC
CDR3 protein: CASSSDTYYEQYF

D gene: TRBD2
clone size: -
J gene: TRBJ2-7
V gene: TRBV18
CDR3 DNA: TGTGCCAGCTCACCGAGGGCTAGCGGGGGTACCCGATTCGAGCAGTACTTC
CDR3 protein: CASSPRASGGTRFEQYF

D gene: -
clone size: -
J gene: TRBJ2-1
V gene: TRBV5-1
CDR3 DNA: TGCGCCAGCAGCTTGACGGGGAGTGGGAGCAATGAGCAGTTCTTC
CDR3 protein: CASSLTGSGSNEQFF

D gene: TRBD2
clone size: -
J gene: TRBJ2-1
V gene: TRBV27
CDR3 DNA: TGTGCCAGCAGTGCAGCGGGGGGGTCCTACAATGAGCAGTTCTTC
CDR3 protein: CASSAAGGSYNEQFF

D gene: -
clone size: -
J gene: TRBJ1-2
V gene: TRBV5-1
CDR3 DNA: TGCGCCAGCAGCCCGGGGTCACCCAACTATGGCTACACCTTC
CDR3 protein: CASSPGSPNYGYTF

D gene: -
clone size: few
J gene: TRBJ1-2
V gene: TRBV2
CDR3 DNA: TGTGCCAGCACGGCGGACAGCCAAGTTCCCAACTATGGCTACACCTTC
CDR3 protein: CASTADSQVPNYGYTF

D gene: TRBD2
clone size: -
J gene: TRBJ2-7
V gene: TRBV4-3
CDR3 DNA: TGCGCCAGCAGTCCTACCGGGACTAGCGGGATATACGAGCAGTACTTC
CDR3 protein: CASSPTGTSGIYEQYF

D gene: TRBD1
clone size: -
J gene: TRBJ2-1
V gene: TRBV19
CDR3 DNA: TGTGCCAGTGGTATTGGGACAGATGGTGAGCAGTTCTTC
CDR3 protein: CASGIGTDGEQFF

D gene: -
clone size: -
J gene: TRBJ2-3
V gene: TRBV29-1
CDR3 DNA: TGCAGCGTTGAACAGGGCCCAGATACGCAGTATTTT
CDR3 protein: CSVEQGPDTQYF

D gene: TRBD1
clone size: -
J gene: TRBJ2-5
V gene: TRBV7-2
CDR3 DNA: TGTGCCAGCAGCAAGGACAGGGGGCAAGTAGAGACCCAGTACTTC
CDR3 protein: CASSKDRGQVETQYF

D gene: -
clone size: -
J gene: TRBJ1-4
V gene: TRBV6-6
CDR3 DNA: TGTGCCAGCAGTACCCATGTTCGGGAAAAACTGTTTTTT
CDR3 protein: CASSTHVREKLFF

D gene: -
clone size: -
J gene: TRBJ2-3
V gene: TRBV18
CDR3 DNA: TGTGCCACCGTCGACGGGGTAGCGGACTTCACAGATACGCAGTATTTT
CDR3 protein: CATVDGVADFTDTQYF

D gene: -
clone size: -
J gene: TRBJ1-3
V gene: TRBV5-1
CDR3 DNA: TGCGCCAGCAGCTTGGCAGGGCCTGGAAACACCATATATTTT
CDR3 protein: CASSLAGPGNTIYF

D gene: TRBD2
clone size: -
J gene: TRBJ2-5
V gene: TRBV24-1
CDR3 DNA: TGTGCCACCAGTGATGGACGACTAGCCAAACTCCAAGAGACCCAGTACTTC
CDR3 protein: CATSDGRLAKLQETQYF

D gene: TRBD2
clone size: -
J gene: TRBJ2-7
V gene: TRBV7-2
CDR3 DNA: TGTGCCAGCAGCCCTCGGGTAGCGGGAGTGCACGAGCAGTACTTC
CDR3 protein: CASSPRVAGVHEQYF

D gene: -
clone size: -
J gene: TRBJ1-5
V gene: TRBV4-2
CDR3 DNA: TGTGCCAGCAGCCCTATTGCCAGGGGAAATCAGCCCCAGCATTTT
CDR3 protein: CASSPIARGNQPQHF

D gene: -
clone size: -
J gene: TRBJ2-6
V gene: TRBV5-4
CDR3 DNA: TGTGCCAGCAGCTTTTTTCGGGGAAACTCTGGGGCCAACGTCCTGACTTTC
CDR3 protein: CASSFFRGNSGANVLTF

D gene: -
clone size: few
J gene: TRBJ1-1
V gene: TRBV2
CDR3 DNA: TGTGCCAGCAGTGAAGTGGGTCTCCGGGGGACTGAAGCTTTCTTT
CDR3 protein: CASSEVGLRGTEAFF

D gene: TRBD2
clone size: -
J gene: TRBJ2-2
V gene: TRBV7-8
CDR3 DNA: TGTGCCAGCAGCTTAGCGTTGGCGGGGGCCGGGGAGCTGTTTTTT
CDR3 protein: CASSLALAGAGELFF

D gene: TRBD1
clone size: few
J gene: TRBJ1-2
V gene: TRBV18
CDR3 DNA: TGTGCCAGCTCACCAAAGGGACAGGGGAATGGCTACACCTTC
CDR3 protein: CASSPKGQGNGYTF

D gene: TRBD2
clone size: -
J gene: TRBJ2-1
V gene: TRBV28
CDR3 DNA: TGTGCCAGCGCGGGGACTAGACATGAGCAGTTCTTC
CDR3 protein: CASAGTRHEQFF

D gene: -
clone size: -
J gene: TRBJ2-5
V gene: TRBV5-6
CDR3 DNA: TGTGCCAGCAGTAACCGACGTCTCATACAGGCCCAACAAGAGACCCAGTACTTC
CDR3 protein: CASSNRRLIQAQQETQYF

D gene: TRBD1
clone size: once
J gene: TRBJ1-3
V gene: TRBV19
CDR3 DNA: TGTGCCAGTAGTATCGGACAGGCGAACACCATATATTTT
CDR3 protein: CASSIGQANTIYF

D gene: -
clone size: few
J gene: TRBJ1-1
V gene: TRBV6-5
CDR3 DNA: TGTGCCAGCAGGCTTCGGGGGACCACTGAAGCTTTCTTT
CDR3 protein: CASRLRGTTEAFF

D gene: TRBD1
clone size: -
J gene: TRBJ1-2
V gene: TRBV30
CDR3 DNA: TGTGCCTCCGGCGGACAGGCGAACTATGGCTACACCTTC
CDR3 protein: CASGGQANYGYTF

D gene: -
clone size: few
J gene: TRBJ2-7
V gene: TRBV2
CDR3 DNA: TGTGCCAGCAGCCTCAGGGGAGGGTACGAGCAGTACTTC
CDR3 protein: CASSLRGGYEQYF